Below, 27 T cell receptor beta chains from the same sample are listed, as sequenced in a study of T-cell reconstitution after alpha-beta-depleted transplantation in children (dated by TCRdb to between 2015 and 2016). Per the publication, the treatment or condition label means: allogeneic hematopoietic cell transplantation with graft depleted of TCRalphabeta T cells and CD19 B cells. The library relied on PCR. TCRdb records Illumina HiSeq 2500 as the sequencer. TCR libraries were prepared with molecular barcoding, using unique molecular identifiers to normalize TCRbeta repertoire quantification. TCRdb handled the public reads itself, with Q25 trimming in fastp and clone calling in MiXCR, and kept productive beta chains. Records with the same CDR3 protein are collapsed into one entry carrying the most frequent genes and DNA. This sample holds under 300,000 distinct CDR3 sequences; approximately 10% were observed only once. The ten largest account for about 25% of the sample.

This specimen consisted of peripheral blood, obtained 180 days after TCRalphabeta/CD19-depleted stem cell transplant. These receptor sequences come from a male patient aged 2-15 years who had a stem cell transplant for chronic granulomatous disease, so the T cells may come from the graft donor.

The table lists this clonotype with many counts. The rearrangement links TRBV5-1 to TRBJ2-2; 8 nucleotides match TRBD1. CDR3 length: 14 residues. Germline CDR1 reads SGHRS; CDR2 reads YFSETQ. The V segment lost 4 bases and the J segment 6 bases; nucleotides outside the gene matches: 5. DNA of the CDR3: TGCGCCAGCAGCCCCCAGGGGGCGCCCGGGGAGCTGTTTTTT. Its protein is CASSPQGAPGELFF.

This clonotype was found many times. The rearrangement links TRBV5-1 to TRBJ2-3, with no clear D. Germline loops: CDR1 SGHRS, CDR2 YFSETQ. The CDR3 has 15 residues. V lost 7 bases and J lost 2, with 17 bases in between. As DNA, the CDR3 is TGCGCCAGCCGACCTACGACTCTTCCCACAGATACGCAGTATTTT. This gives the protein CASRPTTLPTDTQYF. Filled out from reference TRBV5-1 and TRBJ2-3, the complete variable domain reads KAGVTQTPRYLIKTRGQQVTLSCSPISGHRSVSWYQQTPGQGLQFLFEYFSETQRNKGNFPGRFSGRQFSNSRSEMNVSTLELGDSALYLCASRPTTLPTDTQYFGPGTRLTVL.

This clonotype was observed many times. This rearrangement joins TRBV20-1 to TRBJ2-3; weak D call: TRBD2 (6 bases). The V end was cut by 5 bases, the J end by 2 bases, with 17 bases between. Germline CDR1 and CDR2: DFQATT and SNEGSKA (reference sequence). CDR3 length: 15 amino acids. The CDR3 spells CSAGRLDHNTDTQYF. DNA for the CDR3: TGCAGTGCTGGGAGACTAGATCATAACACAGATACGCAGTATTTT.

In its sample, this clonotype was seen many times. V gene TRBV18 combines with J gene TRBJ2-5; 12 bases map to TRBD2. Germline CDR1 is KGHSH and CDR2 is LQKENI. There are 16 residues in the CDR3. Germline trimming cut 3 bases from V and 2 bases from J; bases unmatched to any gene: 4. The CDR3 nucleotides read TGTGCCAGCTCACCTCTAGCGGGAGGGCCGCAAGAGACCCAGTACTTC. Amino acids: CASSPLAGGPQETQYF.

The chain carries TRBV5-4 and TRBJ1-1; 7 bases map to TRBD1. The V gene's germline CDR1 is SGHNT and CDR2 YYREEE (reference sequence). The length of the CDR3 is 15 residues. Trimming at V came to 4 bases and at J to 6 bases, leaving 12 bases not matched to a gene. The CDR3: CASSVELTGWAEAFF. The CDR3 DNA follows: TGTGCCAGCAGCGTTGAGTTGACAGGGTGGGCTGAAGCTTTCTTT.

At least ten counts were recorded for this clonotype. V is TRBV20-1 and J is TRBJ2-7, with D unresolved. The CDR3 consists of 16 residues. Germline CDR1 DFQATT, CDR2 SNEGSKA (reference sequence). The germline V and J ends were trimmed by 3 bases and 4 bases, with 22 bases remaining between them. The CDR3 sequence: CSASGGGGFEPYEQYF. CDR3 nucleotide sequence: TGCAGTGCTAGTGGCGGTGGTGGGTTTGAGCCTTACGAGCAGTACTTC.

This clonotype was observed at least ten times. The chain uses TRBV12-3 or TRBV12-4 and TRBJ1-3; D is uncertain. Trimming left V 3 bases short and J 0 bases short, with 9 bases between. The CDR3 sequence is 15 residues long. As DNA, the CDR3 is TGTGCCAGCAGTTTCGGCAGATCCTCTGGAAACACCATATATTTT. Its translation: CASSFGRSSGNTIYF.

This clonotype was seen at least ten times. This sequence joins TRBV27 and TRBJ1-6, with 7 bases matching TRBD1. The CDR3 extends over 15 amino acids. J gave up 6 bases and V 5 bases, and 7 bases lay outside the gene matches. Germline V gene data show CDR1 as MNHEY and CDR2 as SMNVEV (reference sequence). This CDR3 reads CASSIEQGLNSPLHF. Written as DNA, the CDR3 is TGTGCCAGCAGTATCGAACAGGGGCTTAATTCACCCCTCCACTTT.

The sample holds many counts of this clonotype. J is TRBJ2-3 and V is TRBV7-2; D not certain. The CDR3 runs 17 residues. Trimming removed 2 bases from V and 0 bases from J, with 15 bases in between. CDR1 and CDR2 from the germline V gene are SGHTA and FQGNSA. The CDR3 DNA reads TGTGCCAGCAGCTTATACGCGCGCGGCTTCAGCACAGATACGCAGTATTTT. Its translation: CASSLYARGFSTDTQYF.

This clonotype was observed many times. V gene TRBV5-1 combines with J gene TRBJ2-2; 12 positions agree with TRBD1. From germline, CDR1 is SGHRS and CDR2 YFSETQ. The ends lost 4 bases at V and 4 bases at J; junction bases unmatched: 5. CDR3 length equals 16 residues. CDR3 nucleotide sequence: TGCGCCAGCAGCGGGGGACAGGGGGCGGGCACCGGGGAGCTGTTTTTT. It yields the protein CASSGGQGAGTGELFF.

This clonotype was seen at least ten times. The CDR3 DNA reads as TGTGCCAGTAGTATCCTGAATGAGCAGTTCTTC. Residues: CASSILNEQFF. The chain uses TRBV19 and TRBJ2-1; D not resolved. V was cut by 3 bases and J by 7 bases, with 4 bases left in between. The germline gives CDR1 LNHDA, CDR2 SQIVND (reference sequence). This CDR3 contains 11 residues.

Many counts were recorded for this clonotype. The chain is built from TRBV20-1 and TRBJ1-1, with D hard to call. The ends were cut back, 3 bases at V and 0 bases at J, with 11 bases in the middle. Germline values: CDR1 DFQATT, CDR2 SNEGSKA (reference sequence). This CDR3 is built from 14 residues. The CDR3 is CSAREDLMNTEAFF. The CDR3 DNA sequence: TGCAGTGCTAGGGAGGATTTAATGAACACTGAAGCTTTCTTT.

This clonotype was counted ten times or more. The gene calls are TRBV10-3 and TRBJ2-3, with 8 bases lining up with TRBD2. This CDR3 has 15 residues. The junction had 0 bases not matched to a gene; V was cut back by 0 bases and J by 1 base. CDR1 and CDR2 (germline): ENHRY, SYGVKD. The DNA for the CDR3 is TGTGCCATCAGTGAGTCGACTAGCGGCACAGATACGCAGTATTTT. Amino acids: CAISESTSGTDTQYF.

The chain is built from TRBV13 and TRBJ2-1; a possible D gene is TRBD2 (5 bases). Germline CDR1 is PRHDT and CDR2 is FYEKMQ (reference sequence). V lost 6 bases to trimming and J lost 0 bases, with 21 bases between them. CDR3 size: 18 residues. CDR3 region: CASSLGDPSPSSYNEQFF. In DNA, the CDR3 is TGTGCCAGCAGTCTAGGAGATCCTAGCCCAAGCTCCTACAATGAGCAGTTCTTC.

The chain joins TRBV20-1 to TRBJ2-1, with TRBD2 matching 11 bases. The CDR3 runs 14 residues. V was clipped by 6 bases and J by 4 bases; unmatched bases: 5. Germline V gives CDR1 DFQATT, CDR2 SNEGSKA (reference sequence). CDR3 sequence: CSATLAGEYNEQFF. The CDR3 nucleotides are TGCAGTGCCACACTAGCGGGAGAGTACAATGAGCAGTTCTTC.

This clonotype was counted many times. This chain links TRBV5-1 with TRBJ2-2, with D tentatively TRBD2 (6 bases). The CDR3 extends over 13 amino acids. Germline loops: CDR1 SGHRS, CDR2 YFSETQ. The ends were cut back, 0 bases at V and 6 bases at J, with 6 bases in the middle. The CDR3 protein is CASSLVAAGELFF. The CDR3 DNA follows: TGCGCCAGCAGCTTGGTAGCGGCCGGGGAGCTGTTTTTT.

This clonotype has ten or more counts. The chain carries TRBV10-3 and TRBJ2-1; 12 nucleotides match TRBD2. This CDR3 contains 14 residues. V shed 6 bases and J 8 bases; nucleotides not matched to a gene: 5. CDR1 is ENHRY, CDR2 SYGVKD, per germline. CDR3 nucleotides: TGTGCCATCAGCCGACTAGCGGGAGATTATGAGCAGTTCTTC. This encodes CAISRLAGDYEQFF.

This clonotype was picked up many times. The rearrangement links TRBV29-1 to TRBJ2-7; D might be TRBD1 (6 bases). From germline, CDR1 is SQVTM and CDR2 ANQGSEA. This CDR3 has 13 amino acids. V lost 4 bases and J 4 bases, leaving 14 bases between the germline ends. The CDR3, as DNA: TGCAGCGTTGTACAGGGTGTTTTATACGAGCAGTACTTC. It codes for CSVVQGVLYEQYF.

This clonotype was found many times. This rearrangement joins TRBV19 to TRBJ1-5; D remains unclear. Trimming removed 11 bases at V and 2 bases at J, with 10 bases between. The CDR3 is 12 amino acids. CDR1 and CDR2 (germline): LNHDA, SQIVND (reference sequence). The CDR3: CAVSRGNQPQHF. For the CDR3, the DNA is TGTGCCGTAAGTCGTGGCAATCAGCCCCAGCATTTT. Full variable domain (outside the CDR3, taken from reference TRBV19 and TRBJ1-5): DGGITQSPKYLFRKEGQNVTLSCEQNLNHDAMYWYRQDPGQGLRLIYYSQIVNDFQKGDIAEGYSVSREKKESFPLTVTSAQKNPTAFYLCAVSRGNQPQHFGDGTRLSIL.

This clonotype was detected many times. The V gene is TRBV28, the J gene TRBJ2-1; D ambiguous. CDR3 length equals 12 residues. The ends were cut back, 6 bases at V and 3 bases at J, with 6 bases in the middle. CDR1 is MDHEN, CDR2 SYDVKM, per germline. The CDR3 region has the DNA TGTGCCAGCAGAAATAACTACAATGAGCAGTTCTTC. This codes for CASRNNYNEQFF.

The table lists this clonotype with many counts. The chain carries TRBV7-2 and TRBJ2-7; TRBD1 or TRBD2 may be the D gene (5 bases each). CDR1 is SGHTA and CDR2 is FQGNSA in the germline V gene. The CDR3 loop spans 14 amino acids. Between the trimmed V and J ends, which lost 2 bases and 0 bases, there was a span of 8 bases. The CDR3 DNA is TGTGCCAGCAGCTTATCGGGACGCTCCTACGAGCAGTACTTC. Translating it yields CASSLSGRSYEQYF.

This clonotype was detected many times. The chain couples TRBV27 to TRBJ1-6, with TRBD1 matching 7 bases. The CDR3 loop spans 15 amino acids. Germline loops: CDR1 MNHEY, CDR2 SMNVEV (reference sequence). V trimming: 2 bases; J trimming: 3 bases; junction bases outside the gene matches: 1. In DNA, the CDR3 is TGTGCCAGCAGTTTAAGGGACAGCTATAATTCACCCCTCCACTTT. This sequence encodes CASSLRDSYNSPLHF.

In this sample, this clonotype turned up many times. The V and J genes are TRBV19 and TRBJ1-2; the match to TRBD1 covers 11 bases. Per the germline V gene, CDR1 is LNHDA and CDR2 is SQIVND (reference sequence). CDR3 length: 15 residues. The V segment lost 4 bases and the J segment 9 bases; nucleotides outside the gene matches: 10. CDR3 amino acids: CASSTRTGGSRSYTF. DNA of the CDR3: TGTGCCAGTAGTACGCGGACAGGGGGCTCAAGGAGCTACACCTTC. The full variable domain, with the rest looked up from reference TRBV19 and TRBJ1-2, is DGGITQSPKYLFRKEGQNVTLSCEQNLNHDAMYWYRQDPGQGLRLIYYSQIVNDFQKGDIAEGYSVSREKKESFPLTVTSAQKNPTAFYLCASSTRTGGSRSYTFGSGTRLTVV.

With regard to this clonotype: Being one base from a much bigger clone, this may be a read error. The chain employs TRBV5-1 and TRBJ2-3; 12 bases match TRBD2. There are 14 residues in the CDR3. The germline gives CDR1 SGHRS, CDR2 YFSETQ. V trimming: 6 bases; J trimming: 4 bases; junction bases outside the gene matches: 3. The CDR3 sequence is CASKLAGGPDTQYF. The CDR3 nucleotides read TGCGCCAGCAAACTAGCGGGAGGACCAGATACGCAGTATTTT.

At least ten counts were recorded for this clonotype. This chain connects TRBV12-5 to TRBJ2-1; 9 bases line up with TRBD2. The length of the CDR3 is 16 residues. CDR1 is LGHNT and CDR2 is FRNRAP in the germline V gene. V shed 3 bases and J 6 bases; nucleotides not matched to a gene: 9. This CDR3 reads CASGFFRTSVTNEQFF. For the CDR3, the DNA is TGTGCTAGTGGTTTTTTTCGGACTAGCGTTACCAATGAGCAGTTCTTC.

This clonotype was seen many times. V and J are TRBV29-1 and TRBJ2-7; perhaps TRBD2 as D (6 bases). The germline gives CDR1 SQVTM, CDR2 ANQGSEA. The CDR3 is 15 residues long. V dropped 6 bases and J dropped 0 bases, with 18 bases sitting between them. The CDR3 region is CSVAASSASSYEQYF. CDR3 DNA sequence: TGCAGCGTGGCTGCCTCTAGCGCGAGCTCCTACGAGCAGTACTTC.

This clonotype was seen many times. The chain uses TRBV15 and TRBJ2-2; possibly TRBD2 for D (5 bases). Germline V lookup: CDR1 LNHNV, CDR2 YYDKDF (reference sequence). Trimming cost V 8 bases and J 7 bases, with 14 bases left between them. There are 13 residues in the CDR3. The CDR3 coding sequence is TGTGCCACCTCCAGTGGCGGGCTCGGGGAGCTGTTTTTT. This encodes CATSSGGLGELFF.